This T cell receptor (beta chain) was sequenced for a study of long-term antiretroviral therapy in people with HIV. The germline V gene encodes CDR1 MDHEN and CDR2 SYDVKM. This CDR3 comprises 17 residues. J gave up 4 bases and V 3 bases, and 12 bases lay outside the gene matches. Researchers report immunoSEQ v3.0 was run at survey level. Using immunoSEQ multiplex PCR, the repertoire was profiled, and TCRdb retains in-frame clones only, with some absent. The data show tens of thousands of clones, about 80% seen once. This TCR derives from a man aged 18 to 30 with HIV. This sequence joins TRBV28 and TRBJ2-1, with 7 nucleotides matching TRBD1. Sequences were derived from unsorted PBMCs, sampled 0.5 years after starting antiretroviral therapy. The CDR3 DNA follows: TGTGCCAGCAGTTTCCTCCTACAGGGGAGAGGGTACAATGAGCAGTTCTTC. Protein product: CASSFLLQGRGYNEQFF.